Each of the 5 T cell receptor beta chains below was sequenced from the same sample in a study of blood T cell repertoires in COVID-19. Method: immunoSEQ multiplex PCR; TCRdb's copy keeps in-frame clones and lacks some. The sample yields about 70,000 clones, roughly 90% seen once. The source material was peripheral blood. Receptor source: a man aged 45-60 years with acute or convalescent COVID-19.

This chain connects TRBV4-1 to TRBJ1-5; no clear D. CDR1 is MGHRA, CDR2 YSYEKL, per germline. Trimming took 1 base from V and 0 from J, leaving 13 bases between them. The CDR3 consists of 17 residues. The chain's CDR3 is CASSQVFTVDSNQPQHF. The DNA of the CDR3 is TGCGCCAGCAGCCAAGTGTTCACAGTGGATAGCAATCAGCCCCAGCATTTT.

CDR3 protein: CASRGGGTEAFF. CDR3 DNA sequence: TGTGCCAGCAGGGGAGGAGGAACTGAAGCTTTCTTT. This chain joins TRBV6-5 and TRBJ1-1, with D hard to call. CDR3 size: 12 residues. The ends were cut back, 6 bases at V and 5 bases at J, with 10 bases in the middle. In germline, CDR1 is MNHEY, CDR2 SVGAGI.

The genes are TRBV7-3 and TRBJ2-3; possible D gene TRBD2, 5 bases. V lost 5 bases and J lost 4, with 13 bases in between. CDR3 length: 14 amino acids. CDR1 and CDR2 from the germline V gene are SGHTA and FQGTGA. In nucleotides, the CDR3 is TGTGCCAGCAGCCCCTTTTCGCGGGCAGATACGCAGTATTTT. It encodes CASSPFSRADTQYF.

The J gene is TRBJ1-3, the V gene TRBV15; unclear D gene. Trimming took off 4 bases at V and 1 base at J, with 11 bases between the two ends. The CDR3 consists of 15 residues. Looked up from germline, CDR1 is LNHNV and CDR2 is YYDKDF (reference sequence). The CDR3 region is CATSTVPPSGNTIYF. The CDR3 DNA reads TGTGCCACCAGCACAGTACCCCCTTCTGGAAACACCATATATTTT.

CDR3 bases: TGTGCCAGCTCCCTGAGCGTAAGCTCCTACAATGAGCAGTTCTTC. Translated, it gives CASSLSVSSYNEQFF. This chain links TRBV18 with TRBJ2-1; no definite D call. The CDR3 sequence is 15 residues long. In germline, CDR1 is KGHSH, CDR2 LQKENI. The germline V and J ends were trimmed by 6 bases and 0 bases, with 12 bases remaining between them.